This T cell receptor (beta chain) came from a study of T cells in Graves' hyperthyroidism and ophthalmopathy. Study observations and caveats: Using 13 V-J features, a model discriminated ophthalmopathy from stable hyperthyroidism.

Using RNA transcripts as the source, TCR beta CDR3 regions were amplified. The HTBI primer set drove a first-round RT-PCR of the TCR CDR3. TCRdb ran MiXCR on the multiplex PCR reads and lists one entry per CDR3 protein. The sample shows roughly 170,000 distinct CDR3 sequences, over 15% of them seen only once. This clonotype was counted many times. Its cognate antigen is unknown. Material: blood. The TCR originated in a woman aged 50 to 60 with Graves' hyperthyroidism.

The CDR3 DNA sequence: TGTGCCAGCAGCCCTACCACGGGGGGAAATCAGCCCCAGCATTTT. Its translation: CASSPTTGGNQPQHF. The chain uses TRBV6-1 and TRBJ1-5; tentative D call: TRBD1 (5 bases). V lost 6 bases and J lost 4, with 16 bases in between. Germline CDR1 and CDR2: MNHNS and SASEGT. CDR3 length equals 15 residues.